Each of the 22 T cell receptor beta chains below was sequenced from the same sample in a study of cytomegalovirus exposure and HLA in healthy donors. With 60 Vbeta and 13 Jbeta primers, the PCR was carried out. Profiling relied on immunoSEQ multiplex PCR, and the TCRdb table lists in-frame clones only, not all of them. The repertoire consists of about 120,000 clones, with 55% to 65% occurring once and the leading ten covering more than 8.5%. Sequencing used PBMCs. The receptors originated from a middle-aged man in good health and CMV-seropositive.

The chain carries TRBV6-5 and TRBJ2-3; 8 nucleotides line up with TRBD1. The V gene end was trimmed by 4 bases and the J gene end by 0 bases; junction bases not matched to a gene: 3. The germline V gene has CDR1 MNHEY and CDR2 SVGAGI. The CDR3 sequence is 15 residues long. The CDR3 sequence: CASSLTGASTDTQYF. In nucleotides, the CDR3 is TGTGCCAGCAGTTTGACAGGGGCCAGCACAGATACGCAGTATTTT.

The CDR3 DNA reads as TGCGCCAGCAGCTTCCTGACAGGGTCGGGCACTGAAGCTTTCTTT. Translation gives CASSFLTGSGTEAFF. V usage is TRBV5-1 and J usage is TRBJ1-1, with TRBD1 matching 7 bases. Unmatched junction bases numbered 8, after V lost 2 bases and J lost 4 bases. CDR1 and CDR2 (germline): SGHRS, YFSETQ. The CDR3 length is 15 residues.

The genes are TRBV5-1 and TRBJ1-1; 11 nucleotides line up with TRBD1. This CDR3 is built from 16 residues. Germline V gene sequence: CDR1 SGHRS, CDR2 YFSETQ. The ends lost 4 bases at V and 0 bases at J; junction bases unmatched: 5. The CDR3 DNA is TGCGCCAGCAGCAGGACAGGGGGCGGCGTGAACACTGAAGCTTTCTTT. Residues: CASSRTGGGVNTEAFF. The full variable domain, rest sourced from reference TRBV5-1 and TRBJ1-1, is KAGVTQTPRYLIKTRGQQVTLSCSPISGHRSVSWYQQTPGQGLQFLFEYFSETQRNKGNFPGRFSGRQFSNSRSEMNVSTLELGDSALYLCASSRTGGGVNTEAFFGQGTRLTVV.

The V and J genes are TRBV29-1 and TRBJ1-2, with a tentative D call TRBD1 (6 bases). V lost 3 bases to trimming and J lost 8 bases, with 19 bases between them. This CDR3 region has 14 residues. Germline V gene data show CDR1 as SQVTM and CDR2 as ANQGSEA. CDR3 DNA: TGCAGCGTTGATAAATCCGACAGGCTCGTCGGCTACACCTTC. Its protein is CSVDKSDRLVGYTF. Together with reference TRBV29-1 and TRBJ1-2, the CDR3 gives the full variable domain: SAVISQKPSRDICQRGTSLTIQCQVDSQVTMMFWYRQQPGQSLTLIATANQGSEATYESGFVIDKFPISRPNLTFSTLTVSNMSPEDSSIYLCSVDKSDRLVGYTFGSGTRLTVV.

The chain is built from TRBV7-8 and TRBJ1-6; D gene ambiguous. The CDR3 has 10 amino acids. CDR1 and CDR2 (germline): SGHVS, FQNEAQ. Trimming took off 8 bases at V and 10 bases at J, with 6 bases between the two ends. As DNA, the CDR3 is TGTGCCAGCGGAGAGTCACCCCTCCACTTT. The encoded protein is CASGESPLHF. The whole variable domain, remainder taken from reference TRBV7-8 and TRBJ1-6, is GAGVSQSPRYKVAKRGQDVALRCDPISGHVSLFWYQQALGQGPEFLTYFQNEAQLDKSGLPSDRFFAERPEGSVSTLKIQRTQQEDSAVYLCASGESPLHFGNGTRLTVT.

This chain connects TRBV11-2 to TRBJ1-4; tentatively, D is TRBD1 (5 bases). Trimming shortened V by 4 bases and J by 8 bases, and 14 bases separated the two germline ends. Germline V gene lookup returns CDR1 SGHAT and CDR2 FQNNGV. The CDR3 totals 14 residues. The CDR3 DNA is TGTGCCAGCAGCTCCTACCGGGGGTCAGAAAAACTGTTTTTT. It encodes CASSSYRGSEKLFF.

The rearrangement joins TRBV19 to TRBJ1-2, with 8 bases lining up with TRBD1. The ends lost 3 bases at V and 5 bases at J; junction bases unmatched: 8. This CDR3 has 15 amino acids. CDR1 LNHDA and CDR2 SQIVND come from the germline V gene (reference sequence). The CDR3 DNA follows: TGTGCCAGTAGTATGCCCAGGGGGCAATGGTATGGCTACACCTTC. This gives the protein CASSMPRGQWYGYTF.

The rearrangement uses TRBV27 and TRBJ1-2, with 7 bases lining up with TRBD1. The V and J ends lost 5 bases and 8 bases, in that order; junction bases with no gene match: 5. Looked up from germline, CDR1 is MNHEY and CDR2 is SMNVEV (reference sequence). The CDR3 is 12 amino acids. CDR3 loop: CASSRGLGGYTF. CDR3 nucleotides: TGTGCCAGCAGTAGGGGGCTGGGGGGCTACACCTTC.

The genes are TRBV4-3 and TRBJ2-1, with 9 bases matching TRBD2. Germline V gene data show CDR1 as LGHNA and CDR2 as YSLEER. The V gene end was trimmed by 4 bases and the J gene end by 9 bases; junction bases not matched to a gene: 7. CDR3 length equals 14 residues. The chain's CDR3 is CASSRSGRDIEQFF. CDR3 DNA sequence: TGCGCCAGCAGCCGTAGCGGGAGAGACATTGAGCAGTTCTTC.

This clone occurred many times. The V gene is TRBV5-1, the J gene TRBJ1-2; no clear D. The CDR3 is 13 residues long. The V and J ends lost 2 bases and 3 bases respectively, with 8 bases between them. The V gene's germline CDR1 is SGHRS and CDR2 YFSETQ. CDR3 sequence: CASSFGADYGYTF. The CDR3 DNA sequence: TGCGCCAGCAGCTTTGGCGCGGACTATGGCTACACCTTC.

The chain employs TRBV6-5 and TRBJ1-6; 7 bases align to TRBD1. Looked up from germline, CDR1 is MNHEY and CDR2 is SVGAGI. The CDR3 is 15 amino acids. V trimming: 3 bases; J trimming: 3 bases; junction bases outside the gene matches: 2. The CDR3 spells CASSYNRGYNSPLHF. The CDR3 region has the DNA TGTGCCAGCAGTTATAACAGGGGCTATAATTCACCCCTCCACTTT.

This chain connects TRBV20-1 to TRBJ2-2; D is unclear. The V end lost 0 bases, the J end lost 7 bases, and 3 bases lay between the germline ends. Germline CDR1 reads DFQATT; CDR2 reads SNEGSKA (reference sequence). This CDR3 comprises 11 residues. CDR3 in DNA: TGCAGTGCTAGAGATCGCGGGGAGCTGTTTTTT. Amino acid sequence: CSARDRGELFF.

This chain links TRBV18 with TRBJ2-6; TRBD1 matches 10 bases. V was pared by 8 bases and J by 3 bases, with 7 bases of the junction left unmatched. The CDR3 is 16 amino acids. Germline CDR1 reads KGHSH; CDR2 reads LQKENI. CDR3 in DNA: TGTGCCAGCCTACGGACAGGGGGTTTTGGGGCCAACGTCCTGACTTTC. Encoded protein: CASLRTGGFGANVLTF.

V and J are TRBV7-2 and TRBJ2-5, with 9 bases identical to TRBD1. This CDR3 is 18 amino acids long. Trimming at V came to 1 base and at J to 2 bases, leaving 11 bases not matched to a gene. From germline, CDR1 is SGHTA and CDR2 FQGNSA. The CDR3 protein is CASSLVVSTGGIQETQYF. CDR3 nucleotide sequence: TGTGCCAGCAGCTTAGTCGTATCGACAGGGGGTATACAAGAGACCCAGTACTTC.

CDR3 sequence: CASSVGVSSPLHF. DNA of the CDR3: TGTGCCAGCAGTGTCGGGGTCTCTTCACCCCTCCACTTT. The chain links TRBV2 to TRBJ1-6; unclear D gene. The CDR3 contains 13 residues. CDR1 and CDR2 (germline): SNHLY, FYNNEI. The V and J ends lost 4 bases and 9 bases respectively, with 10 bases between them.

In DNA, the CDR3 is TGTGCCAGCAGTACCACCTCCGTGAGCGGAGAGACCCAGTACTTC. It codes for CASSTTSVSGETQYF. The gene calls are TRBV9 and TRBJ2-5, with D possibly matching TRBD2 (5 bases). The CDR3 covers 15 residues. With 5 bases removed from V and 4 bases from J, the gap between germline ends came to 18 bases. Germline V gene sequence: CDR1 SGDLS, CDR2 YYNGEE.

This sequence joins TRBV5-1 and TRBJ1-1, with 7 bases matching TRBD1. Germline values: CDR1 SGHRS, CDR2 YFSETQ. V shed 0 bases and J 2 bases; nucleotides not matched to a gene: 4. The CDR3 runs to 15 residues. The CDR3 DNA is TGCGCCAGCAGCTTGGGTGGGACAGATAACACTGAAGCTTTCTTT. Its translation: CASSLGGTDNTEAFF.

The J gene is TRBJ1-1, the V gene TRBV6-1, with 7 positions matching TRBD1. There are 14 residues in the CDR3. Germline CDR1 reads MNHNS; CDR2 reads SASEGT. V was pared by 6 bases and J by 1 base, with 5 bases of the junction left unmatched. The DNA for the CDR3 is TGTGCCAGCAGCGGGGGACAGTCGAACACTGAAGCTTTCTTT. Amino acid sequence: CASSGGQSNTEAFF.

The rearrangement uses TRBV5-5 and TRBJ2-7, with D unclear. The V and J ends lost 1 base and 2 bases respectively, with 7 bases between them. CDR3 length: 13 amino acids. Germline loops: CDR1 SGHKS, CDR2 YYEKEE (reference sequence). CDR3 nucleotides: TGTGCCAGCAGCTTGAATGGGCCCTACGAGCAGTACTTC. Its translation: CASSLNGPYEQYF.

The chain joins TRBV7-8 to TRBJ1-6, with TRBD1 matching 9 bases. V dropped 5 bases and J dropped 2; count of bases not matched to a gene: 4. CDR3 length: 16 amino acids. CDR1 and CDR2 (germline): SGHVS, FQNEAQ. The CDR3 reads CASSRRDRAYNSPLHF. For the CDR3, the DNA is TGTGCCAGCAGCCGCCGGGACAGGGCCTATAATTCACCCCTCCACTTT. Drawing the rest from reference TRBV7-8 and TRBJ1-6, the complete variable domain is GAGVSQSPRYKVAKRGQDVALRCDPISGHVSLFWYQQALGQGPEFLTYFQNEAQLDKSGLPSDRFFAERPEGSVSTLKIQRTQQEDSAVYLCASSRRDRAYNSPLHFGNGTRLTVT.

The chain joins TRBV25-1 to TRBJ1-3; 9 bases map to TRBD1. Germline lookup yields CDR1 MGHDK and CDR2 SYGVNS. CDR3 size: 14 residues. V lost 7 bases, J lost 4 bases, and 5 bases stayed unmatched. CDR3 sequence (DNA): TGTGCCAGCATAGCGACAGGGGGAGGAAACACCATATATTTT. Translating gives CASIATGGGNTIYF.

The chain couples TRBV18 to TRBJ2-3, with D unclear. Trimming pared 0 bases from V and 4 bases from J, leaving 8 bases between. The CDR3 spans 14 residues. The germline V gene encodes CDR1 KGHSH and CDR2 LQKENI. The CDR3 here is CASSPPETPDTQYF. The CDR3, as DNA: TGTGCCAGCTCACCACCGGAGACCCCAGATACGCAGTATTTT.